These T cell receptor beta chains were read from a single sample in a study of T cells in narcolepsy. Only in-frame clones appear in the TCRdb table, and some are missing; sequencing was by immunoSEQ multiplex PCR. The table records around 25,000 clones, around 85% of them present only once. Specimen: CD45RA- memory CD4+ T cells from PBMCs. The receptor source for this set is a human donor with narcolepsy. Both conserved end residues are part of each CDR3. Each record gives: V gene, J gene, clone size, D gene, CDR3 protein, CDR3 DNA. D genes are given only for firm matches. Size is stated for part of the rows, as once, few or many counts, or as a class when the clone is expanded.

V: TRBV11-3
J: TRBJ2-3
size: -
D: TRBD2
CDR3: CASSSTGTSGGAQDTQYF
DNA: TGTGCCAGCAGCTCTACCGGGACTAGCGGGGGGGCCCAAGATACGCAGTATTTT

V: TRBV29-1
J: TRBJ1-4
size: -
D: TRBD1
CDR3: CSVTGVDGEKLFF
DNA: TGCAGCGTTACAGGGGTGGATGGTGAAAAACTGTTTTTT

V: TRBV7-9
J: TRBJ1-1
size: few
D: -
CDR3: CASSRSMLNTEAFF
DNA: TGTGCCAGCAGCCGGTCCATGTTGAACACTGAAGCTTTCTTT

V: TRBV2
J: TRBJ1-1
size: -
D: -
CDR3: CASSDSGTEAFF
DNA: TGTGCCAGCAGTGATTCGGGCACTGAAGCTTTCTTT

V: TRBV2
J: TRBJ1-2
size: -
D: -
CDR3: CASSEALGGARYGYTF
DNA: TGTGCCAGCAGTGAAGCGCTTGGGGGCGCCCGCTATGGCTACACCTTC

V: TRBV7-8
J: TRBJ1-5
size: -
D: -
CDR3: CASSSGGHLNQPQHF
DNA: TGTGCCAGCAGCTCTGGGGGACACCTCAATCAGCCCCAGCATTTT

V: TRBV9
J: TRBJ2-1
size: -
D: TRBD2
CDR3: CASSVGLAGVSEQFF
DNA: TGTGCCAGCAGCGTAGGTCTAGCGGGAGTCAGTGAGCAGTTCTTC

V: TRBV7-3
J: TRBJ1-1
size: -
D: -
CDR3: CASSLTGGTEAFF
DNA: TGTGCCAGCAGCTTAACTGGAGGCACTGAAGCTTTCTTT

V: TRBV6-1
J: TRBJ1-1
size: -
D: -
CDR3: CASRGGSTEAFF
DNA: TGTGCCAGCAGAGGGGGGAGCACTGAAGCTTTCTTT

V: TRBV7-9
J: TRBJ1-1
size: -
D: -
CDR3: CASSLRTVEAFF
DNA: TGTGCCAGCAGCTTACGGACAGTTGAAGCTTTCTTT

V: TRBV9
J: TRBJ1-1
size: -
D: -
CDR3: CASSVDLNTEAFF
DNA: TGTGCCAGCAGCGTAGATTTGAACACTGAAGCTTTCTTT

V: TRBV7-8
J: TRBJ2-1
size: once
D: TRBD2
CDR3: CASRRRGGNEQFF
DNA: TGTGCCAGCCGACGGCGGGGGGGCAATGAGCAGTTCTTC

V: TRBV6-5
J: TRBJ1-2
size: few
D: -
CDR3: CASRSDTYGYTF
DNA: TGTGCCAGCAGATCTGACACCTATGGCTACACCTTC

V: TRBV25-1
J: TRBJ2-5
size: -
D: TRBD1
CDR3: CASSRRTGETQYF
DNA: TGTGCCAGCAGCCGAAGGACAGGGGAGACCCAGTACTTC

V: TRBV5-1
J: TRBJ2-7
size: -
D: -
CDR3: CASSRGSGGDRSYEQYF
DNA: TGCGCCAGCAGTAGGGGATCAGGGGGGGACCGATCCTACGAGCAGTACTTC

V: TRBV6-5
J: TRBJ1-2
size: -
D: TRBD1
CDR3: CASSSGTGGRGYTF
DNA: TGTGCCAGCAGCTCCGGGACAGGGGGCCGTGGCTACACCTTC

V: TRBV6-1
J: TRBJ2-5
size: -
D: -
CDR3: CASSGGQGQGETQYF
DNA: TGTGCCAGCAGTGGGGGCCAGGGGCAGGGGGAGACCCAGTACTTC

V: TRBV11-3
J: TRBJ2-7
size: -
D: -
CDR3: CASSYPFGGLGPYEQYF
DNA: TGTGCCAGCAGCTACCCGTTTGGGGGCCTGGGCCCCTACGAGCAGTACTTC

V: TRBV28
J: TRBJ2-2
size: few
D: -
CDR3: CASSLYSAETGELFF
DNA: TGTGCCAGCAGTTTATATTCCGCAGAGACCGGGGAGCTGTTTTTT

V: TRBV10-3
J: TRBJ2-7
size: -
D: TRBD2
CDR3: CAIAGGSGVSYEQYF
DNA: TGTGCCATCGCGGGGGGTAGCGGGGTCTCCTACGAGCAGTACTTC

V: TRBV27
J: TRBJ1-2
size: -
D: TRBD1
CDR3: CASRSGQGLEAGGYTF
DNA: TGTGCCAGCAGGTCGGGACAGGGTTTGGAGGCAGGAGGCTACACCTTC

V: TRBV2
J: TRBJ2-5
size: -
D: TRBD2
CDR3: CASSAGAGRQETQYF
DNA: TGTGCCAGCAGTGCGGGAGCGGGAAGACAAGAGACCCAGTACTTC